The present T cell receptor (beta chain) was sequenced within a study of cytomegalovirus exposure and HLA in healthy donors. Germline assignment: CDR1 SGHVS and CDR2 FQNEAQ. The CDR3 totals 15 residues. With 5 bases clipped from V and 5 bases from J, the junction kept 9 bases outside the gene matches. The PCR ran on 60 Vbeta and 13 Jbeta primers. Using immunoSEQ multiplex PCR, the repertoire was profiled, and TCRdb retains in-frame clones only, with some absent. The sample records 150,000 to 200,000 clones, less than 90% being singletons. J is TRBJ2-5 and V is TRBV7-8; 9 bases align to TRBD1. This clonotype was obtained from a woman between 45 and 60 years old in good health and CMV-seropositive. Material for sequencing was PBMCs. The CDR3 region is CASSTGTGFGETQYF. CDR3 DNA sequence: TGTGCCAGCAGCACAGGGACAGGGTTCGGGGAGACCCAGTACTTC.